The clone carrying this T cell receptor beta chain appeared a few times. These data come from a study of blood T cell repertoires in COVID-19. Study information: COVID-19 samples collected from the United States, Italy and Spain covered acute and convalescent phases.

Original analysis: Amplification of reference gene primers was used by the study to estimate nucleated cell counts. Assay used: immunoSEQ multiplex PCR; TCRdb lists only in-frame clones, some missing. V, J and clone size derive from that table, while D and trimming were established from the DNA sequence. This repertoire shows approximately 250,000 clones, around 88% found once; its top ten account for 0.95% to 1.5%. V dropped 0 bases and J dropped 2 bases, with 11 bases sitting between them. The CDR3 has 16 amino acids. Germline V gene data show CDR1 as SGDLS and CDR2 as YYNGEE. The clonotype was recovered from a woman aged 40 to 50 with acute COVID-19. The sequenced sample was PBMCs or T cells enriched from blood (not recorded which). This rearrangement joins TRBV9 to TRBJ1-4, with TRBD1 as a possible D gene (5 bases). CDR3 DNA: TGTGCCAGCAGCGTAGGGGTGTGGGGCACTAATGAAAAACTGTTTTTT. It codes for CASSVGVWGTNEKLFF.